This entry lists 15 T cell receptor beta chains sequenced from one sample in a study of resident and recirculating memory T cells in vitiligo. Clones were read by immunoSEQ multiplex PCR, and TCRdb kept only the in-frame ones, dropping some. Among roughly 76,000 clones listed, approximately 90% were seen once. Sample: blood. Receptors originate from a male donor with vitiligo.

This chain links TRBV7-2 with TRBJ2-1; 7 bases match TRBD2. The trim removed 2 bases at V and 8 bases at J, leaving 9 bases unmatched. The CDR3 runs to 15 residues. Germline V gene sequence: CDR1 SGHTA, CDR2 FQGNSA. CDR3 nucleotides: TGTGCCAGCAGCTTAAGTAAGGCGGGGGAGTATGAGCAGTTCTTC. This encodes CASSLSKAGEYEQFF.

This sequence joins TRBV6-5 and TRBJ1-5; D uncertain. V shed 4 bases and J shed 8 bases, with 12 bases lying between them. The CDR3 extends over 13 amino acids. Per germline, CDR1 MNHEY and CDR2 SVGAGI. The CDR3 loop is CASSFTKMEPQHF. The CDR3 region has the DNA TGTGCCAGCAGTTTCACTAAGATGGAGCCCCAGCATTTT.

The V call is TRBV6-6, the J call TRBJ2-7, with 8 bases identical to TRBD1. Trimming took 5 bases from V and 3 from J; bases not matched to a gene: 9. In germline, CDR1 is MNHNY, CDR2 SVGAGI (reference sequence). CDR3 length equals 15 residues. The CDR3 sequence: CASSDPGGSFYEQYF. In nucleotides, the CDR3 is TGTGCCAGCAGTGATCCAGGGGGCTCTTTCTACGAGCAGTACTTC.

V and J are TRBV18 and TRBJ1-2, with no clear D. The CDR3 contains 11 residues. Trimming pared 2 bases from V and 8 bases from J, leaving 6 bases between. CDR1 and CDR2 from the germline V gene are KGHSH and LQKENI. DNA of the CDR3: TGTGCCAGCTCACCATCCTTCGGCTACACCTTC. It yields the protein CASSPSFGYTF. The full variable domain, its missing parts supplied by reference TRBV18 and TRBJ1-2, is NAGVMQNPRHLVRRRGQEARLRCSPMKGHSHVYWYRQLPEEGLKFMVYLQKENIIDESGMPKERFSAEFPKEGPSILRIQQVVRGDSAAYFCASSPSFGYTFGSGTRLTVV.

V and J are TRBV5-8 and TRBJ1-1; TRBD1 might be the D (5 bases). The CDR3 totals 15 residues. The V gene lost 6 bases and the J gene lost 4 bases, with 19 bases spanning the gap. Germline CDR1 and CDR2: SGHTS and YDEGEE. CDR3 loop: CASTIGMGGTTEAFF. The CDR3 DNA follows: TGTGCCAGCACCATTGGCATGGGGGGGACCACTGAAGCTTTCTTT.

The V and J genes are TRBV2 and TRBJ1-2; 8 nucleotides match TRBD1. The CDR3 totals 17 residues. The trim removed 6 bases at V and 0 bases at J, leaving 12 bases unmatched. CDR1 SNHLY and CDR2 FYNNEI come from the germline V gene. The DNA of the CDR3 is TGTGCCAGCAGGGATGCGACAGGGGACCTCTCTAACTATGGCTACACCTTC. Protein: CASRDATGDLSNYGYTF.

The chain joins TRBV12-5 to TRBJ2-4; weak D call: TRBD1 (5 bases). Trimming removed 4 bases from V and 2 bases from J, with 21 bases in between. This CDR3 is built from 18 residues. CDR1 and CDR2 from the germline V gene are LGHNT and FRNRAP. The CDR3 DNA reads as TGTGCTAGTGGTTCCTTCCCCCAGGGTGGCAGTACCAAAAACATTCAGTACTTC. It yields the protein CASGSFPQGGSTKNIQYF. The full variable domain, in which reference TRBV12-5 and TRBJ2-4 provide the parts outside the CDR3, is DARVTQTPRHKVTEMGQEVTMRCQPILGHNTVFWYRQTMMQGLELLAYFRNRAPLDDSGMPKDRFSAEMPDATLATLKIQPSEPRDSAVYFCASGSFPQGGSTKNIQYFGAGTRLSVL.

The CDR3 is CSVEDLGFRGGNTEAFF. The DNA for the CDR3 is TGCAGCGTTGAAGATCTAGGTTTCAGAGGAGGGAACACTGAAGCTTTCTTT. This rearrangement joins TRBV29-1 to TRBJ1-1; D gene unclear. This CDR3 comprises 17 residues. Germline CDR1 and CDR2: SQVTM and ANQGSEA. Trimming removed 0 bases from V and 1 base from J, with 18 bases in between.

This clone has only one observation. V usage is TRBV6-1 and J usage is TRBJ1-5; no clear D. The V end was cut by 2 bases, the J end by 13 bases, with 9 bases between. The CDR3 totals 11 residues. Germline loops: CDR1 MNHNS, CDR2 SASEGT. CDR3 sequence: CASSELSTQHF. The CDR3 DNA is TGTGCCAGCAGTGAACTCTCGACTCAGCATTTT.

The genes are TRBV7-9 and TRBJ1-6; possibly TRBD1 for D (5 bases). The CDR3 contains 15 residues. Germline values: CDR1 SEHNR, CDR2 FQNEAQ (reference sequence). Trimming stripped 3 bases from V and 9 bases from J, with 15 bases between. The CDR3 region is CASSLTDTSSSPLHF. The CDR3 DNA is TGTGCCAGCAGCTTGACAGACACGTCGAGTTCACCCCTCCACTTT.

V usage is TRBV7-2 and J usage is TRBJ1-1; D perhaps matches TRBD1 (6 bases). Trimming pared 6 bases from V and 0 bases from J, leaving 17 bases between. Germline CDR1 SGHTA, CDR2 FQGNSA. The CDR3 has 16 residues. The CDR3 DNA follows: TGTGCCAGCAGGTTCTCTCTCAGGGGATTGAACACTGAAGCTTTCTTT. This encodes CASRFSLRGLNTEAFF.

The chain combines TRBV11-2 with TRBJ1-4, with D perhaps matching TRBD1 (5 bases). Germline assignment: CDR1 SGHAT and CDR2 FQNNGV. The CDR3 has 17 amino acids. Trimming stripped 2 bases from V and 4 bases from J, with 17 bases between. CDR3 coding DNA: TGTGCCAGCAGCTTACTCGGGCACCGGGGGGTTAATGAAAAACTGTTTTTT. This encodes CASSLLGHRGVNEKLFF. Full variable domain (rest looked up from reference TRBV11-2 and TRBJ1-4): EAGVAQSPRYKIIEKRQSVAFWCNPISGHATLYWYQQILGQGPKLLIQFQNNGVVDDSQLPKDRFSAERLKGVDSTLKIQPAKLEDSAVYLCASSLLGHRGVNEKLFFGSGTQLSVL.

The chain couples TRBV25-1 to TRBJ2-3; 8 bases fit TRBD2. From germline, CDR1 is MGHDK and CDR2 SYGVNS. CDR3 size: 16 residues. After removal of 5 bases from V and 6 bases from J, the junction contained 13 bases not matched to a gene. CDR3 sequence: CASSPRTSHTYDTQYF. The CDR3 nucleotides are TGTGCCAGCAGTCCCCGGACTAGCCACACTTACGATACGCAGTATTTT.

CDR3 sequence: CASSRDTKGGEQYF. The CDR3 nucleotides are TGTGCCAGCAGCCGGGACACCAAGGGTGGAGAGCAGTACTTC. This sequence joins TRBV7-2 and TRBJ2-7; D perhaps matches TRBD1 (6 bases). Looked up from germline, CDR1 is SGHTA and CDR2 is FQGNSA. The CDR3 spans 14 residues. V was clipped by 5 bases and J by 7 bases, with 18 bases between them.

The chain employs TRBV21-1 and TRBJ1-1; TRBD1 reflects the table's D call only, with no check against the DNA. TRBV21-1 is a pseudogene segment. This CDR3 is built from 14 residues. The CDR3 loop is CASRQTPPNTEAFF. DNA of the CDR3: TGTGCCAGCAGACAGACGCCACCGAACACTGAAGCTTTCTTT.